The present entry profiles one T cell receptor beta chain with its context. V was cut by 5 bases and J by 1 base, with 11 bases left in between. The germline CDR1 and CDR2 sequences are MNHEY and SMNVEV (reference sequence). CDR3 length: 14 amino acids. The table came from immunoSEQ multiplex PCR; TCRdb's copy has only in-frame clones and leaves some out. This table holds about 220,000 clones, approximately 80% found once. The data derive from a study of blood T cell repertoires in COVID-19. The chain links TRBV27 to TRBJ1-2; D gene unclear. This sequence was found in a human donor in a cohort sampled during active COVID-19. The sequenced sample was peripheral blood. DNA for the CDR3: TGTGCCAGCAGTCTCCGGGTTGGTAACTATGGCTACACCTTC. As protein: CASSLRVGNYGYTF.